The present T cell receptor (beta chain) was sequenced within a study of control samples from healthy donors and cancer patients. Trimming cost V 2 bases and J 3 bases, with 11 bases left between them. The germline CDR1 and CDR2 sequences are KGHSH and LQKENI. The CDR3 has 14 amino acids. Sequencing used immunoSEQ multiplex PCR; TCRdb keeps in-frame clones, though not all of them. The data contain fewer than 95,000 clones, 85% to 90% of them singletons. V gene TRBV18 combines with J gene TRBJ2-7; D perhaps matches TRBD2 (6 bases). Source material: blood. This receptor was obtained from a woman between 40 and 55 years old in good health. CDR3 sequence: CASSPEVGGYEQYF. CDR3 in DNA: TGTGCCAGCTCACCAGAAGTCGGGGGCTACGAGCAGTACTTC.